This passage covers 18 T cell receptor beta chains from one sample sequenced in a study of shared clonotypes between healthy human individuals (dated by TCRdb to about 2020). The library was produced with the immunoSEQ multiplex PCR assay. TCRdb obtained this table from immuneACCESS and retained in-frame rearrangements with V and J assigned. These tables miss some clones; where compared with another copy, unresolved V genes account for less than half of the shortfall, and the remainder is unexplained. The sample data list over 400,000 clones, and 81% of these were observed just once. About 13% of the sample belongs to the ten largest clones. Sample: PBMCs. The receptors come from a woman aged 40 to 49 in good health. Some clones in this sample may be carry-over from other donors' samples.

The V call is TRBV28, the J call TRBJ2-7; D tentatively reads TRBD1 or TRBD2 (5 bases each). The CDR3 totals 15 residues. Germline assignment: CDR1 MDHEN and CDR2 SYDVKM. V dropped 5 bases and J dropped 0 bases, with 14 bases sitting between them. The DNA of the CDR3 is TGTGCCAGCAGTAGGGGACCGACGAGCTCCTACGAGCAGTACTTC. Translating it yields CASSRGPTSSYEQYF.

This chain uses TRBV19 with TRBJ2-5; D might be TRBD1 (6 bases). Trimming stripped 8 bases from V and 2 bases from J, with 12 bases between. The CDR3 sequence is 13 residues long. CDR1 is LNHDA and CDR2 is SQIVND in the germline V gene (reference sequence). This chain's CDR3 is CASGTMGQETQYF. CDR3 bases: TGTGCCAGTGGGACAATGGGGCAAGAGACCCAGTACTTC.

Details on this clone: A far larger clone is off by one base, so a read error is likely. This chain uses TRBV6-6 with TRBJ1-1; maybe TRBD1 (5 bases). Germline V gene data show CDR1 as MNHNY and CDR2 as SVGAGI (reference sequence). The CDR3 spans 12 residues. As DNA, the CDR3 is TGTGCCAGCAGGAAACGAGGGGTTGAATCTTTCTTT. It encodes CASRKRGVESFF.

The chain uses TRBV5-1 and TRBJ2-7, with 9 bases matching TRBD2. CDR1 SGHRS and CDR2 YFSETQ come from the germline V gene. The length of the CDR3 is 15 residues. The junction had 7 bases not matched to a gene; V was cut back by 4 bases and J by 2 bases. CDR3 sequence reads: CASSPRLAEPYEQYF. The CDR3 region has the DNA TGCGCCAGCAGCCCCCGACTAGCGGAACCCTACGAGCAGTACTTC.

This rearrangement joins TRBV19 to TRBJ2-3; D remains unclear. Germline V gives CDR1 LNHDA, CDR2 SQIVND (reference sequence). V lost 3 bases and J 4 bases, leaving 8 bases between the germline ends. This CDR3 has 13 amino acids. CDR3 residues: CASSIDPADTQYF. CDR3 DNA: TGTGCCAGTAGTATCGACCCCGCAGATACGCAGTATTTT.

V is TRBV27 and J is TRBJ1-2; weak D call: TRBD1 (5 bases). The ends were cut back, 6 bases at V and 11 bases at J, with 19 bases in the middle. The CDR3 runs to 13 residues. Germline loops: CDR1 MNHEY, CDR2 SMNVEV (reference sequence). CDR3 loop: CASRTPASRVYTF. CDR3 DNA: TGTGCCAGCAGAACCCCCGCGAGCAGGGTTTACACCTTC.

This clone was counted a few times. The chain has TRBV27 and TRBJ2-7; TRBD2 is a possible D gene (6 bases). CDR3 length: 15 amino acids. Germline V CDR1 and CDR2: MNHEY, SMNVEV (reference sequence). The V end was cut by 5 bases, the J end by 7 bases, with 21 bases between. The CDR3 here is CASSPGRGGLREQYF. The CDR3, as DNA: TGTGCCAGCAGTCCTGGGCGGGGTGGGTTGAGGGAGCAGTACTTC.

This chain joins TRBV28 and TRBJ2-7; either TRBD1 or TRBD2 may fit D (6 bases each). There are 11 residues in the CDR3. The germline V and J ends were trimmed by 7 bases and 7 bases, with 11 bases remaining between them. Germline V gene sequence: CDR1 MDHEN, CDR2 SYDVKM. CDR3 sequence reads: CASKWRGEQYF. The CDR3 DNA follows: TGTGCCAGCAAATGGAGGGGGGAGCAGTACTTC. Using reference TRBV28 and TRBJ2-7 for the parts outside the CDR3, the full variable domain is DVKVTQSSRYLVKRTGEKVFLECVQDMDHENMFWYRQDPGLGLRLIYFSYDVKMKEKGDIPEGYSVSREKKERFSLILESASTNQTSMYLCASKWRGEQYFGPGTRLTVT.

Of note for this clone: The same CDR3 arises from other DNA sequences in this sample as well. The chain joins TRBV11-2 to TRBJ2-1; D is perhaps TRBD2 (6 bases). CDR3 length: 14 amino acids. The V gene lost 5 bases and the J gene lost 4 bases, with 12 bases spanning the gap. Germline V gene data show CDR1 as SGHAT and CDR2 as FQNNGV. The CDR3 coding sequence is TGTGCCAGCAGCGTGACCGGGGGATACAATGAGCAGTTCTTC. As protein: CASSVTGGYNEQFF.

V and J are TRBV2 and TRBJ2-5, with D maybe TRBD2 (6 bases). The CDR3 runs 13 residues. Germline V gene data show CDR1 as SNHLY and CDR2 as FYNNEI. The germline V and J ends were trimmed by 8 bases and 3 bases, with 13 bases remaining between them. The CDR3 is CASSGEVKETQYF. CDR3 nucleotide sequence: TGTGCCAGCTCCGGGGAGGTAAAAGAGACCCAGTACTTC.

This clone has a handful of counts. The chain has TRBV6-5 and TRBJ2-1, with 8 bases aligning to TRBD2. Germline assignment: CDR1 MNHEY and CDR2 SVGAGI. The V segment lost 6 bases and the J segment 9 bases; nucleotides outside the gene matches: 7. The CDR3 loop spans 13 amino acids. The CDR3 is CASRRTSRGEQFF. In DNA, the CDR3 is TGTGCCAGCAGACGGACTAGCCGGGGTGAGCAGTTCTTC.

For the CDR3, the DNA is TGTGCCAGCAGTTCTTCCGGACTAGCGGGAGTATGGAGGTTCAATGAGCAGTTCTTC. It translates to CASSSSGLAGVWRFNEQFF. The V and J genes are TRBV28 and TRBJ2-1, with 13 bases fitting TRBD2. Germline CDR1 and CDR2: MDHEN and SYDVKM. Trimming took 4 bases from V and 6 from J; bases not matched to a gene: 15. The CDR3 loop spans 19 amino acids.

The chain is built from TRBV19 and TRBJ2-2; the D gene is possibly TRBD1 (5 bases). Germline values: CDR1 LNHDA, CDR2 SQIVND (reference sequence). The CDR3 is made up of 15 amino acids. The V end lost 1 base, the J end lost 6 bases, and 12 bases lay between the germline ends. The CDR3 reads CASSIVARVSGELFF. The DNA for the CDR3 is TGTGCCAGTAGTATAGTAGCCAGGGTTTCCGGGGAGCTGTTTTTT.

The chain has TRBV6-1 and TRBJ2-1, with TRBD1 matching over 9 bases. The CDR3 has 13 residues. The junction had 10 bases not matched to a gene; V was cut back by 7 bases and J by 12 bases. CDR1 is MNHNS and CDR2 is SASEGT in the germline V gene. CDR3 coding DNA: TGTGCCAGCAACCGGGACAGGGATTTAGGGCAGTTCTTC. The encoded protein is CASNRDRDLGQFF.

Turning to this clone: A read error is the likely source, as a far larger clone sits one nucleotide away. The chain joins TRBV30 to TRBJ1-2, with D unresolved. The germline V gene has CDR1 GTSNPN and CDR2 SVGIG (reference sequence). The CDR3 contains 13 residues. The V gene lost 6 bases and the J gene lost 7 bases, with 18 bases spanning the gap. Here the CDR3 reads CACSLTATLGYTF. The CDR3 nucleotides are TGTGCCTGTAGTCTTACCGCAACACTTGGCTACACCTTC.

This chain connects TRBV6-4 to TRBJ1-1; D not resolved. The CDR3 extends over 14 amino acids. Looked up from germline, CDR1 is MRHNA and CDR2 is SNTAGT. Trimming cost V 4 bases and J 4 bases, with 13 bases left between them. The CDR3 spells CASSGGGFITEAFF. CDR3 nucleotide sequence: TGTGCCAGCAGTGGGGGTGGGTTTATCACTGAAGCTTTCTTT.

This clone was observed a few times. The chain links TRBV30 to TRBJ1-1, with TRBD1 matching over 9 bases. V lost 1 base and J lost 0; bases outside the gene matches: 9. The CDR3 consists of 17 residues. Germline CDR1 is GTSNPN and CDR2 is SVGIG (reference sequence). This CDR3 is CAWSASGTGRVNTEAFF. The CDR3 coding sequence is TGTGCCTGGAGTGCGAGTGGGACAGGGAGGGTGAACACTGAAGCTTTCTTT.

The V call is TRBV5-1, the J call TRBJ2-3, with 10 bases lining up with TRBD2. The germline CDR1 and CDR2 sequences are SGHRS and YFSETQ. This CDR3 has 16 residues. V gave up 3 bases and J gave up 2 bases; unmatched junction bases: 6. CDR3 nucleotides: TGCGCCAGCAGCTCCCGGACTAGCGGTAACACAGATACGCAGTATTTT. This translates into CASSSRTSGNTDTQYF. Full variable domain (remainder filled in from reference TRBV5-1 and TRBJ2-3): KAGVTQTPRYLIKTRGQQVTLSCSPISGHRSVSWYQQTPGQGLQFLFEYFSETQRNKGNFPGRFSGRQFSNSRSEMNVSTLELGDSALYLCASSSRTSGNTDTQYFGPGTRLTVL.